These 7 T cell receptor beta chains were sequenced from one sample in a study of PD-L1 blockade in urothelial cancer. Assay: immunoSEQ multiplex PCR; the TCRdb copy retains only in-frame clones and omits some. There are about 45,000 clones in the sample; more than 75% occur only once, and approximately 14% lies in the top ten. Sequencing was performed on PBMCs, taken around atezolizumab (anti-PD-L1) treatment. The receptors were gathered from a woman between 55 and 75 years old with urothelial cancer.

This chain links TRBV28 with TRBJ2-2; D gene uncertain. From germline, CDR1 is MDHEN and CDR2 SYDVKM. This CDR3 spans 14 amino acids. Trimming left V 2 bases short and J 1 base short, with 5 bases between. CDR3 in amino acids: CASSLPENTGELFF. The CDR3 DNA is TGTGCCAGCAGTTTACCAGAGAACACCGGGGAGCTGTTTTTT.

This chain joins TRBV7-9 and TRBJ2-7, with D tentatively TRBD2 (5 bases). The CDR3 totals 13 residues. Germline V lookup: CDR1 SEHNR, CDR2 FQNEAQ (reference sequence). The V end was cut by 1 base, the J end by 6 bases, with 10 bases between. CDR3 sequence: CASSLVGGFEQYF. The DNA for the CDR3 is TGTGCCAGCAGCTTAGTGGGCGGGTTCGAGCAGTACTTC. Full variable domain (outside the CDR3, taken from reference TRBV7-9 and TRBJ2-7): DTGVSQNPRHKITKRGQNVTFRCDPISEHNRLYWYRQTLGQGPEFLTYFQNEAQLEKSRLLSDRFSAERPKGSFSTLEIQRTEQGDSAMYLCASSLVGGFEQYFGPGTRLTVT.

Only one count was recorded for this clone. The chain recombines TRBV5-1 with TRBJ2-2; TRBD1 might be the D (5 bases). Trimming cost V 4 bases and J 4 bases, with 17 bases left between them. In germline, CDR1 is SGHRS, CDR2 YFSETQ. The CDR3 runs 16 residues. The CDR3 protein is CASSPGLQVGTGELFF. The CDR3 region has the DNA TGCGCCAGCAGCCCCGGGCTACAGGTCGGCACCGGGGAGCTGTTTTTT.

V is TRBV19 and J is TRBJ2-1; 7 bases match TRBD1. V trimming: 4 bases; J trimming: 5 bases; junction bases outside the gene matches: 14. This CDR3 spans 17 amino acids. Germline V CDR1 and CDR2: LNHDA, SQIVND (reference sequence). CDR3 DNA sequence: TGTGCCAGTAGTACCCCCCGTCAGGACAGGAGTAACAATGAGCAGTTCTTC. This encodes CASSTPRQDRSNNEQFF.

This rearrangement joins TRBV27 to TRBJ2-5; tentatively, D is TRBD1 (6 bases). V was trimmed by 3 bases and J by 1 base, leaving 9 bases between them. CDR3 size: 14 residues. Germline CDR1 MNHEY, CDR2 SMNVEV (reference sequence). CDR3: CASSFSTGQETQYF. DNA of the CDR3: TGTGCCAGCAGTTTCTCGACAGGCCAAGAGACCCAGTACTTC.

The chain links TRBV29-1 to TRBJ1-5; TRBD1 matches at 7 bases. Germline loops: CDR1 SQVTM, CDR2 ANQGSEA. CDR3 length: 14 amino acids. The J segment lost 0 bases and the V segment lost 7 bases, leaving 6 bases of the junction unmatched. The CDR3 protein is CSATQGTSNQPQHF. As DNA, the CDR3 is TGCAGCGCAACACAGGGGACTAGCAATCAGCCCCAGCATTTT. The whole variable domain, remainder taken from reference TRBV29-1 and TRBJ1-5, is SAVISQKPSRDICQRGTSLTIQCQVDSQVTMMFWYRQQPGQSLTLIATANQGSEATYESGFVIDKFPISRPNLTFSTLTVSNMSPEDSSIYLCSATQGTSNQPQHFGDGTRLSIL.

This clone was picked up a small number of times. This chain connects TRBV28 to TRBJ1-5, with TRBD1 as a possible D gene (6 bases). Germline CDR1 reads MDHEN; CDR2 reads SYDVKM. The CDR3 runs 16 residues. Trimming pared 3 bases from V and 4 bases from J, leaving 16 bases between. CDR3 residues: CASSLLGADLNQPQHF. In nucleotides, the CDR3 is TGTGCCAGCAGTTTGTTGGGGGCTGACTTAAATCAGCCCCAGCATTTT. Using reference TRBV28 and TRBJ1-5 for the parts outside the CDR3, the full variable domain is DVKVTQSSRYLVKRTGEKVFLECVQDMDHENMFWYRQDPGLGLRLIYFSYDVKMKEKGDIPEGYSVSREKKERFSLILESASTNQTSMYLCASSLLGADLNQPQHFGDGTRLSIL.